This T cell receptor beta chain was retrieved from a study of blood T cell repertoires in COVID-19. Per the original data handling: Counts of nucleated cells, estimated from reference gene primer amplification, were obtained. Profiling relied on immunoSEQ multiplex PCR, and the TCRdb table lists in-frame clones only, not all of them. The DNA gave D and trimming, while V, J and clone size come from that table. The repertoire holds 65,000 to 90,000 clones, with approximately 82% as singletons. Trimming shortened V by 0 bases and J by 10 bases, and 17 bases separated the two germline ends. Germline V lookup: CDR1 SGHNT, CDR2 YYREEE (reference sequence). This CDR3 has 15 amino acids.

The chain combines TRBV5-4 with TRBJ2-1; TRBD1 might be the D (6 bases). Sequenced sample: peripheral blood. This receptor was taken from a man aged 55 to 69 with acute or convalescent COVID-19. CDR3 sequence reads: CASSLGSEGDREQFF. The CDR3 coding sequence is TGTGCCAGCAGCTTGGGCTCTGAGGGGGATAGAGAGCAGTTCTTC.